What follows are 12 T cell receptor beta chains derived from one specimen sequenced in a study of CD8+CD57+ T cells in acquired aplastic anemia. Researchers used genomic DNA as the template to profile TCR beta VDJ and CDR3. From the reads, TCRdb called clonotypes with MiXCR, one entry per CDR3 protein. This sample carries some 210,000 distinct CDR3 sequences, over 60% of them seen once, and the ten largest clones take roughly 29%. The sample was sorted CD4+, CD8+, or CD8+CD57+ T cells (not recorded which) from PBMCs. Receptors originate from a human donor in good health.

The CDR3 DNA reads as TGTGCCAGCAACCCGGACAGGTACACTGAAGCTTTCTTT. This translates into CASNPDRYTEAFF. V gene TRBV6-6 combines with J gene TRBJ1-1; 7 positions match TRBD1. Germline CDR1 MNHNY, CDR2 SVGAGI (reference sequence). V lost 7 bases, J lost 3 bases, and 5 bases stayed unmatched. CDR3 length: 13 residues.

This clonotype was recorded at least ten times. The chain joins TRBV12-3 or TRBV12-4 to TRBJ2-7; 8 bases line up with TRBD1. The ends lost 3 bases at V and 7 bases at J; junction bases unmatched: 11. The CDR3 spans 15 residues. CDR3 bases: TGTGCCAGCAGTTTGAGCTTGACAGGGGCCATTGAGCAGTACTTC. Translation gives CASSLSLTGAIEQYF.

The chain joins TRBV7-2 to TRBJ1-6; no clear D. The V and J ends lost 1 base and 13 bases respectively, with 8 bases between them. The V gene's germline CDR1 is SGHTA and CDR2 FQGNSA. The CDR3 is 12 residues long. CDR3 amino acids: CASSLGTVPLHF. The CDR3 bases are TGTGCCAGCAGCTTAGGTACGGTCCCCCTCCACTTT.

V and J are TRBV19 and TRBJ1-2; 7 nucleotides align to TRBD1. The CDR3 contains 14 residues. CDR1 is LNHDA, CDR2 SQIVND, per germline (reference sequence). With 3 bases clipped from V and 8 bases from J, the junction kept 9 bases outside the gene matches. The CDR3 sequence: CASSIWTGSGGYTF. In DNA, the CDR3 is TGTGCCAGTAGTATTTGGACAGGAAGCGGCGGCTACACCTTC.

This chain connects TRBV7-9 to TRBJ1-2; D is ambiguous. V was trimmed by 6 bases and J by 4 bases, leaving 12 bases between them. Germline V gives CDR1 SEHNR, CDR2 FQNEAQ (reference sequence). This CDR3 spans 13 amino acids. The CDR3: CASSLSVGYGYTF. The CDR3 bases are TGTGCCAGCAGTTTATCCGTTGGCTATGGCTACACCTTC.

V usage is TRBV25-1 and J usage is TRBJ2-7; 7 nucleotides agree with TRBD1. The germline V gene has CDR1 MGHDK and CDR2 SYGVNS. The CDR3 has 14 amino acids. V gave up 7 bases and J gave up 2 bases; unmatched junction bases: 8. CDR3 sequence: CASILRQGPYEQYF. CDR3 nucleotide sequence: TGTGCCAGCATCCTACGACAGGGTCCCTACGAGCAGTACTTC.

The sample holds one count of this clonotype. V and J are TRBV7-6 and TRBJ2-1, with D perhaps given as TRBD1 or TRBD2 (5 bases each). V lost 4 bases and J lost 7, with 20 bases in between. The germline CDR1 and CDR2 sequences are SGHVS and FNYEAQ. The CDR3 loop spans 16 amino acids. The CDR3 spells CASSSNRDPLQNEQFF. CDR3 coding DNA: TGTGCCAGCAGCTCAAACCGGGACCCCTTACAAAATGAGCAGTTCTTC.

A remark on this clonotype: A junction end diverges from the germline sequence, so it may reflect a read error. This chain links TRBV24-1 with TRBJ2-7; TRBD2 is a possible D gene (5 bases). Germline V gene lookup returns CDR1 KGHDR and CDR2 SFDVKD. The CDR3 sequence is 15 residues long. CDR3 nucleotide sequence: TGTGCCAGCAGTTCGAACGGGGTGGCCGCCGGCGGGCAGTACTTC. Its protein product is CASSSNGVAAGGQYF.

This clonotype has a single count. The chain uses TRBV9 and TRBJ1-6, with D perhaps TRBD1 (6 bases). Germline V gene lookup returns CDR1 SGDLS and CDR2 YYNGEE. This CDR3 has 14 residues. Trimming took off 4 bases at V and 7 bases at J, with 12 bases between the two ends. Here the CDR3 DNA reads TGTGCCAGCAGCTTGGACAGTTCAAATTCACCCCTCCACTTT. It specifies CASSLDSSNSPLHF.

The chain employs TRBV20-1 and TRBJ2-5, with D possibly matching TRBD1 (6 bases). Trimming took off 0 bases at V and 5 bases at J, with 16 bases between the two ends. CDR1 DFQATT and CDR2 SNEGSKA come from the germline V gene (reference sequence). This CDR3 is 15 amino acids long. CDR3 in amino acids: CSARDNSGEWETQYF. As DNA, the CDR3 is TGCAGTGCTAGAGATAACTCAGGGGAATGGGAGACCCAGTACTTC.

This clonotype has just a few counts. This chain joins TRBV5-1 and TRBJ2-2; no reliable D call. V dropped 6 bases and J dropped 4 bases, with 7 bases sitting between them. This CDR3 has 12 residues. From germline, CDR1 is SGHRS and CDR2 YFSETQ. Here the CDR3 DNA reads TGCGCCAGCAAGAACCCCACCGGGGAGCTGTTTTTT. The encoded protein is CASKNPTGELFF. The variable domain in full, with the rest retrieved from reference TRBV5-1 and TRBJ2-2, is KAGVTQTPRYLIKTRGQQVTLSCSPISGHRSVSWYQQTPGQGLQFLFEYFSETQRNKGNFPGRFSGRQFSNSRSEMNVSTLELGDSALYLCASKNPTGELFFGEGSRLTVL.

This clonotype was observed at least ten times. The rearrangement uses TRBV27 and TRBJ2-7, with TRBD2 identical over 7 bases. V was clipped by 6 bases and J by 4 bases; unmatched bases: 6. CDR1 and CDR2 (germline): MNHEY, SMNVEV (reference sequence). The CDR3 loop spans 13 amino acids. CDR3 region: CASSHSSGYEQYF. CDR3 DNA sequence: TGTGCCAGCAGCCACTCTAGCGGATACGAGCAGTACTTC.